Given below is one TCR beta chain in context. Antigen: not known. Time point given: newly diagnosed GD, antithyroid drugs for less than 3 months. Preparation of the TCR library used RNA extracted from PBMCs. This sample stems from a study of regulatory T cells in long-lasting Graves disease. Whole-study findings and limits: Persistent disease samples used TRBV28, TRBJ1-2 and TRBJ2-5 preferentially. Reduced TCR diversity was observed in persistent Graves' patients versus newly diagnosed patients.

The length of the CDR3 is 17 residues. CDR1 is MNHNS, CDR2 SASEGT, per germline. V was clipped by 4 bases and J by 3 bases; unmatched bases: 12. Combining iRepertoire HTBI primers with Arm-PCR of CDR3 regions, the authors built TCR beta libraries. TCRdb re-analysed the multiplex PCR reads in MiXCR, keeping a single row per CDR3 protein. This table has approximately 400,000 distinct CDR3 sequences, about 15% appearing once. The same data also went into a second study, on T cells in Graves' hyperthyroidism and ophthalmopathy. From that report: A set of HTBI primers served as the primers for a first-round RT-PCR of the TCR CDR3. Ophthalmopathy was model-predicted a median approximately 6.9 months pre-onset.

This TCR derives from a woman in her 30s with Graves disease. This rearrangement joins TRBV6-1 to TRBJ2-3; 8 nucleotides align to TRBD1. Sequences were derived from peripheral blood mononuclear cells (PBMCs), sampled at new diagnosis, from a patient treated with antithyroid drugs. The CDR3 sequence is CASSAISTGAWTDTQYF. CDR3 DNA: TGTGCCAGCAGTGCAATATCGACAGGGGCCTGGACAGATACGCAGTATTTT.